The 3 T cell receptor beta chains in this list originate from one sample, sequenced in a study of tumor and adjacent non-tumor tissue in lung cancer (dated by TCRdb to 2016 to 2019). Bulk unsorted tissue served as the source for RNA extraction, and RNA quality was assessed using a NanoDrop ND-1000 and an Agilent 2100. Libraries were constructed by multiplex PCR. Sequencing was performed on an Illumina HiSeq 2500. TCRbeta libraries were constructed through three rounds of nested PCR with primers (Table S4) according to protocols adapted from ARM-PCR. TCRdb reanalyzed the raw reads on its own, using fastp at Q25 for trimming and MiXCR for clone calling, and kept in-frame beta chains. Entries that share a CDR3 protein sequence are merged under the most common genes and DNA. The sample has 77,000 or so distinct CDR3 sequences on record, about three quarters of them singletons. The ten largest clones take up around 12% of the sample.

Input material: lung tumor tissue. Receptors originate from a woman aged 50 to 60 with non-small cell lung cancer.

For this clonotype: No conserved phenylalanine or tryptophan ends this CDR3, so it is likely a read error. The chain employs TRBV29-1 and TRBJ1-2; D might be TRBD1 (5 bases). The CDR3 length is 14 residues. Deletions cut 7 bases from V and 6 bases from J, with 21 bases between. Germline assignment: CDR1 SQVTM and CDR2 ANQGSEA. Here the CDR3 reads CSASVMKGMDGYTS. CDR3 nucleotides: TGCAGCGCCTCGGTCATGAAGGGGATGGATGGCTACACCTCC.

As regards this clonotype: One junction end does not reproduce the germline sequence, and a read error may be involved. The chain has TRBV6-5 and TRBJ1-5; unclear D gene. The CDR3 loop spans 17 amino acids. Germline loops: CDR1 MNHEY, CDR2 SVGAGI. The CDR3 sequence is CASNYSDPRFGKQPQHF. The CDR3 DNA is TGTGCCAGCAATTACTCAGACCCTAGGTTCGGCAAACAGCCCCAGCATTTT.

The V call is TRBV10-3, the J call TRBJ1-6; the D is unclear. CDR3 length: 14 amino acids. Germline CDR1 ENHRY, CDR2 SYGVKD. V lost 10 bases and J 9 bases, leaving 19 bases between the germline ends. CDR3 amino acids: CATSPAAGVSPLHF. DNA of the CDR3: TGTGCCACTTCACCGGCGGCGGGTGTTTCACCCCTCCACTTT.